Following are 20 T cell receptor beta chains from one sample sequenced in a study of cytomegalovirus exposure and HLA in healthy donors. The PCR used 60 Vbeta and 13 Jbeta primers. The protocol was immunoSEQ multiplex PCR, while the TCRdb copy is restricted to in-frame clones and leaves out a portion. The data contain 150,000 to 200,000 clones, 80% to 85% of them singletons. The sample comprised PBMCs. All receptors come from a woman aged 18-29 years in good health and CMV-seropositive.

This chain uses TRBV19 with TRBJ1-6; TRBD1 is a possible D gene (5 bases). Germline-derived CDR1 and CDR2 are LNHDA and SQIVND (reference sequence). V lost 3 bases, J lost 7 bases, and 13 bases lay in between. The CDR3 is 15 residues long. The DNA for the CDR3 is TGTGCCAGTAGTATGGGGGGGACGGCCAATTCACCCCTCCACTTT. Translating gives CASSMGGTANSPLHF.

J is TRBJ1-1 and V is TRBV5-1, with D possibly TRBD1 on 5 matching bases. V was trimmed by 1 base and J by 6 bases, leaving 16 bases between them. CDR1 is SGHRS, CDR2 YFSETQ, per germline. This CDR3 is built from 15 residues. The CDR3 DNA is TGCGCCAGCAGCTTGAGGCAGGGCGAGGCGGCTGAAGCTTTCTTT. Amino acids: CASSLRQGEAAEAFF.

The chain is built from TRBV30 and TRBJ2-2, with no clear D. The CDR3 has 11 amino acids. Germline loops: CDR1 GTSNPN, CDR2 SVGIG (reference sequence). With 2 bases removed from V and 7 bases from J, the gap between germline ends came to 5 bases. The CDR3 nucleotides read TGTGCCTGGAGTATCTACGGGGAGCTGTTTTTT. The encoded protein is CAWSIYGELFF.

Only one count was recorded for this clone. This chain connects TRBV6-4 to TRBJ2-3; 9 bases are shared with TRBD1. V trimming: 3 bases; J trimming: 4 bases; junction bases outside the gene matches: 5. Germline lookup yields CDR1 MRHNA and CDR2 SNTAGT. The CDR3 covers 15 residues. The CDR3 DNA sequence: TGTGCCAGCAGTGAAACCGGGACAGGGTCAGATACGCAGTATTTT. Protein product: CASSETGTGSDTQYF.

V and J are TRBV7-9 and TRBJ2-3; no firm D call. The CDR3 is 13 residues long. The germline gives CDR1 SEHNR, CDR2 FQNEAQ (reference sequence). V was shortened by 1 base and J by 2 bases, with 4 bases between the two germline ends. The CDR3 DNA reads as TGTGCCAGCAGCTTAGACTCCACAGATACGCAGTATTTT. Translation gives CASSLDSTDTQYF.

CDR3 loop: CASSQAGLAGWSSYNEQFF. CDR3 nucleotides: TGCGCCAGCAGCCAAGCGGGACTAGCGGGGTGGAGCTCCTACAATGAGCAGTTCTTC. This chain joins TRBV4-3 and TRBJ2-1; TRBD2 matches at 13 bases. V trimming: 1 base; J trimming: 0 bases; junction bases outside the gene matches: 6. Germline V gene data show CDR1 as LGHNA and CDR2 as YSLEER. The CDR3 spans 19 residues.

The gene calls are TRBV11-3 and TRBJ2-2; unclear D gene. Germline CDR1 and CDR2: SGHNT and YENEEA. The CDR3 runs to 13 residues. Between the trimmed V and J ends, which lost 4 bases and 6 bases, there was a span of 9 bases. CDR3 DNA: TGTGCCAGCAGCTCTCCGGGTTCCGGGGAGCTGTTTTTT. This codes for CASSSPGSGELFF.

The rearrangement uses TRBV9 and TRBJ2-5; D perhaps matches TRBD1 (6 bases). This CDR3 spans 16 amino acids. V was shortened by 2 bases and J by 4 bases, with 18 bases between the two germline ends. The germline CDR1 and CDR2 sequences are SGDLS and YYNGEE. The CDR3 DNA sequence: TGTGCCAGCAGCGTGTCACAGGGCTTCGTCGGAGAGACCCAGTACTTC. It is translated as CASSVSQGFVGETQYF.

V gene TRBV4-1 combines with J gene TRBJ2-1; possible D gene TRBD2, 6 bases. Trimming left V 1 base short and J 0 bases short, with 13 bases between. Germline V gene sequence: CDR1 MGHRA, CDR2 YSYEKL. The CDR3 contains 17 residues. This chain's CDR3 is CASSQAARGISYNEQFF. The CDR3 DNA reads TGCGCCAGCAGCCAAGCCGCTCGCGGGATCTCCTACAATGAGCAGTTCTTC.

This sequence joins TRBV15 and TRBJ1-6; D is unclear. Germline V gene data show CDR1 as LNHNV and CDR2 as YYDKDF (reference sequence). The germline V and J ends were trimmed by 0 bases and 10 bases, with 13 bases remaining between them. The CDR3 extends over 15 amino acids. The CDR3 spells CATSREGRLESPLHF. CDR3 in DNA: TGTGCCACCAGCAGAGAAGGAAGGTTGGAGTCACCCCTCCACTTT. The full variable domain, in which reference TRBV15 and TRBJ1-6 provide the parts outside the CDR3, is DAMVIQNPRYQVTQFGKPVTLSCSQTLNHNVMYWYQQKSSQAPKLLFHYYDKDFNNEADTPDNFQSRRPNTSFCFLDIRSPGLGDTAMYLCATSREGRLESPLHFGNGTRLTVT.

CDR3 coding DNA: TGCGCCAGCAGCTGGCCCGGGACAGGGACGCAAGAGACCCAGTACTTC. Protein sequence: CASSWPGTGTQETQYF. The rearrangement links TRBV5-1 to TRBJ2-5, with TRBD1 identical over 9 bases. The ends lost 3 bases at V and 2 bases at J; junction bases unmatched: 8. This CDR3 has 16 residues. The V gene's germline CDR1 is SGHRS and CDR2 YFSETQ.

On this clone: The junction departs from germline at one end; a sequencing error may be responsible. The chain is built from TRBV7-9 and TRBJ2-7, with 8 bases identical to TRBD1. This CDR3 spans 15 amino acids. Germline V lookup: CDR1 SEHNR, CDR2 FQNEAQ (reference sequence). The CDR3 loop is CSSSYTTGVAYEQYF. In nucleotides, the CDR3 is TGTTCCAGCAGCTATACGACAGGGGTCGCCTACGAGCAGTACTTC.

The CDR3 reads CASSGLQGAGYTF. CDR3 nucleotides: TGTGCCAGCAGCGGATTACAGGGGGCTGGCTACACCTTC. This chain connects TRBV5-6 to TRBJ1-2, with 9 bases identical to TRBD1. CDR3 length: 13 amino acids. Per germline, CDR1 SGHDT and CDR2 YYEEEE. The junction had 5 bases not matched to a gene; V was cut back by 4 bases and J by 7 bases.

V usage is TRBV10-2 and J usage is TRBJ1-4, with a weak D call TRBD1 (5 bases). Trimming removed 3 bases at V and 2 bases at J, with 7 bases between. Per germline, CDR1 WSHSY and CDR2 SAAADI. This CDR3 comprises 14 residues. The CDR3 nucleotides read TGCGCCAGCAGTGACGGGGGGACTAATGAAAAACTGTTTTTT. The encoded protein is CASSDGGTNEKLFF.

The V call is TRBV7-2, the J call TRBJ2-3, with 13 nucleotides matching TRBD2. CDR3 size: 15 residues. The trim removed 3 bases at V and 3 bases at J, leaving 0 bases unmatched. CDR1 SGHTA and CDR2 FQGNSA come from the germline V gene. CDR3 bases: TGTGCCAGCAGCTTGGGACTAGCGGGGACAGATACGCAGTATTTT. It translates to CASSLGLAGTDTQYF.

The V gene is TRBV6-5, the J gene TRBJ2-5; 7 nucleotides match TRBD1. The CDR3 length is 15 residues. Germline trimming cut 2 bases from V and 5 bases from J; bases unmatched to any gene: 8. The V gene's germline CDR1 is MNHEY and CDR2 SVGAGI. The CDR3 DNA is TGTGCCAGCAGTTACGGCAAAGGGGGCTGGGAGACCCAGTACTTC. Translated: CASSYGKGGWETQYF.

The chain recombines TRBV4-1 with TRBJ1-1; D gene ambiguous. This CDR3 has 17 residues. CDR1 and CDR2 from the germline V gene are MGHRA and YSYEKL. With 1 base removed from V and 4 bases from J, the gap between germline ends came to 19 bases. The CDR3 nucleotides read TGCGCCAGCAGCCAAGTCCGGATGGGCCCCTGGGCCACTGAAGCTTTCTTT. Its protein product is CASSQVRMGPWATEAFF.

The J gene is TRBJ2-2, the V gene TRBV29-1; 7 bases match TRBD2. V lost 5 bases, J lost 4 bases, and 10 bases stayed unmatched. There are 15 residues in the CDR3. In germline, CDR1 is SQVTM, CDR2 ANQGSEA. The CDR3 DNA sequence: TGCAGCGTTTCCTACTCATGGGGGGGCACCGGGGAGCTGTTTTTT. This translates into CSVSYSWGGTGELFF.

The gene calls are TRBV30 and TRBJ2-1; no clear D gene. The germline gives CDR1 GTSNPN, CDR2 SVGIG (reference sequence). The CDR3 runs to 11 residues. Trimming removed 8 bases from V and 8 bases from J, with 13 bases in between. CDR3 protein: CALAVSHEQFF. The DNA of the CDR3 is TGTGCCCTGGCAGTGTCTCATGAGCAGTTCTTC.

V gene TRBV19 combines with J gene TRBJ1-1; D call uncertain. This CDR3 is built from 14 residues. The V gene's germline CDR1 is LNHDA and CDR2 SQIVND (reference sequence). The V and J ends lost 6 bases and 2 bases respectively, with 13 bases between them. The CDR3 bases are TGTGCCAGTAGCCTGACGGGAAGAAACACTGAAGCTTTCTTT. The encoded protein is CASSLTGRNTEAFF. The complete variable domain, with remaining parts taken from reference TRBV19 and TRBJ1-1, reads DGGITQSPKYLFRKEGQNVTLSCEQNLNHDAMYWYRQDPGQGLRLIYYSQIVNDFQKGDIAEGYSVSREKKESFPLTVTSAQKNPTAFYLCASSLTGRNTEAFFGQGTRLTVV.